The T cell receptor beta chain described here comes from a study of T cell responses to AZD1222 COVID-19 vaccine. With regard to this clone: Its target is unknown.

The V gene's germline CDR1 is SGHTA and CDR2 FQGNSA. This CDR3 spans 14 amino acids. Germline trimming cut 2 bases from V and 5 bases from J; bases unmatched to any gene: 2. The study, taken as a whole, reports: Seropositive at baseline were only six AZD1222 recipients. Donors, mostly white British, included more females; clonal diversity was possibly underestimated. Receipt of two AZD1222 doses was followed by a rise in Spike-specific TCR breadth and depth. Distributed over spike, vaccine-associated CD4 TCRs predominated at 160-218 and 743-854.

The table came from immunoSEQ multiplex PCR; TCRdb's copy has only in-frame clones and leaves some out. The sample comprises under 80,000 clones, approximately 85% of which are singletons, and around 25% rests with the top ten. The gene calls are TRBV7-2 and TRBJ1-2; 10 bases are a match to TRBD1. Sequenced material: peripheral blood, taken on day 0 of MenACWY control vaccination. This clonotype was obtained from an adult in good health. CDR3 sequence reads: CASSLWTGGYGYTF. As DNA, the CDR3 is TGTGCCAGCAGCTTATGGACAGGGGGTTATGGCTACACCTTC. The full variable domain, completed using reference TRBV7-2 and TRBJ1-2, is GAGVSQSPSNKVTEKGKDVELRCDPISGHTALYWYRQSLGQGLEFLIYFQGNSAPDKSGLPSDRFSAERTGGSVSTLTIQRTQQEDSAVYLCASSLWTGGYGYTFGSGTRLTVV.